The 8 T cell receptor beta chains in this list originate from one sample, sequenced in a study of cytotoxic CD8 clonotypes in ibrutinib-treated CLL. TCRdb's table, derived via immunoSEQ multiplex PCR, lists solely in-frame clones and lacks some. This sample has over 140,000 clones; 80% occur once, and the top ten carry roughly 7.6%. Source: PBMCs, taken after 36 months of ibrutinib treatment. These receptors came from a human donor with chronic lymphocytic leukemia.

This sequence joins TRBV25-1 and TRBJ2-2, with TRBD1 as a possible D gene (6 bases). This CDR3 has 15 residues. The germline CDR1 and CDR2 sequences are MGHDK and SYGVNS. The germline V and J ends were trimmed by 1 base and 7 bases, with 13 bases remaining between them. In DNA form, the CDR3 reads TGTGCCAGCAGTGAATTAGGCAGGGGCCACGGGGAGCTGTTTTTT. It codes for CASSELGRGHGELFF. Variable domain in full (rest from reference TRBV25-1 and TRBJ2-2): EADIYQTPRYLVIGTGKKITLECSQTMGHDKMYWYQQDPGMELHLIHYSYGVNSTEKGDLSSESTVSRIRTEHFPLTLESARPSHTSQYLCASSELGRGHGELFFGEGSRLTVL.

J is TRBJ1-2 and V is TRBV28; D remains ambiguous. The CDR3 extends over 14 amino acids. Germline loops: CDR1 MDHEN, CDR2 SYDVKM. V was pared by 5 bases and J by 8 bases, with 18 bases between. CDR3 sequence (DNA): TGTGCCAGCAGTACTTACACCGGAGATTGGGGCTACACCTTC. This encodes CASSTYTGDWGYTF.

This clone appeared once. This chain joins TRBV7-2 and TRBJ2-2; D is ambiguous. Germline V gene lookup returns CDR1 SGHTA and CDR2 FQGNSA. Trimming left V 2 bases short and J 6 bases short, with 13 bases between. CDR3 length equals 15 residues. The CDR3 protein is CASSLTSIAAGELFF. CDR3 bases: TGTGCCAGCAGCTTAACCAGCATCGCTGCCGGGGAGCTGTTTTTT.

The rearrangement uses TRBV6-5 and TRBJ1-2; D is uncertain. Germline V gene sequence: CDR1 MNHEY, CDR2 SVGAGI. With 2 bases removed from V and 1 base from J, the gap between germline ends came to 8 bases. The CDR3 runs to 14 residues. CDR3 loop: CASSYAANNYGYTF. Here the CDR3 DNA reads TGTGCCAGCAGTTACGCAGCGAATAACTATGGCTACACCTTC.

The V and J genes are TRBV5-1 and TRBJ2-2, with D tentatively TRBD2 (6 bases). The germline V gene encodes CDR1 SGHRS and CDR2 YFSETQ. V lost 2 bases and J lost 6, with 17 bases in between. The CDR3 spans 16 residues. CDR3 sequence (DNA): TGCGCCAGCAGCTTTCAAGTAAGGCTAGCGTCCGGGGAGCTGTTTTTT. Protein: CASSFQVRLASGELFF. Full variable domain (missing parts from reference TRBV5-1 and TRBJ2-2): KAGVTQTPRYLIKTRGQQVTLSCSPISGHRSVSWYQQTPGQGLQFLFEYFSETQRNKGNFPGRFSGRQFSNSRSEMNVSTLELGDSALYLCASSFQVRLASGELFFGEGSRLTVL.

J is TRBJ2-5 and V is TRBV10-2; 8 bases agree with TRBD2. The CDR3 has 16 residues. Germline CDR1 WSHSY, CDR2 SAAADI. Trimming cost V 4 bases and J 5 bases; bases outside gene matches: 12. CDR3 DNA sequence: TGCGCCAGCAGTGCCTTGGGGAGCGGGAGAACGGAGACCCAGTACTTC. Its translation is CASSALGSGRTETQYF.

In this sample, this clone turned up once. The rearrangement joins TRBV27 to TRBJ2-7; 7 nucleotides align to TRBD2. The junction had 6 bases not matched to a gene; V was cut back by 8 bases and J by 2 bases. The CDR3 is 13 amino acids. The V gene's germline CDR1 is MNHEY and CDR2 SMNVEV (reference sequence). CDR3 loop: CASSPRGAYEQYF. CDR3 nucleotides: TGTGCCAGCTCCCCTCGGGGGGCCTACGAGCAGTACTTC.

V usage is TRBV6-5 and J usage is TRBJ2-1; 11 nucleotides agree with TRBD2. CDR1 is MNHEY and CDR2 is SVGAGI in the germline V gene. The CDR3 sequence is 15 residues long. Unmatched junction bases numbered 5, after V lost 0 bases and J lost 10 bases. The CDR3 reads CASSYSSGRAGEQFF. CDR3 nucleotide sequence: TGTGCCAGCAGTTACTCTAGCGGGAGGGCCGGGGAGCAGTTCTTC.